This note documents a single TCR beta chain sequence. Its antigen is currently unknown. Trimming shortened V by 7 bases and J by 1 base, and 16 bases separated the two germline ends. This CDR3 comprises 15 residues. The germline V gene has CDR1 SGHTA and CDR2 FQGNSA. The sample belongs to a study of beta chain features in type 1 diabetes. Central memory, naive, regulatory and stem cell-like memory CD4+ cells were sorted by CD45RO/CCR7/CD25/CD127/CD95/CD27. Each sorted population was over 98% pure. Study conclusions and caveats: Shortening that was moderate but significant affected the TCRB CDR3s of Type 1 diabetes patients in all four CD4+ subsets. Across patients, naive, central memory and Treg TCRB repertoires exhibited apparently greater similarity than was observed across healthy donors. Sequencing from cDNA could over-represent high-TCR-expressing cells.

TCRB transcripts that were expressed got sequenced, as all of the isolated RNA had been reverse transcribed. Produced via immunoSEQ multiplex PCR; TCRdb's table is partial and in-frame only. The data hold 120,000 or so clones, with 15% to 20% observed a single time. V and J are TRBV7-2 and TRBJ2-5; D is unresolved. Sequenced: central memory CD4+ T cells from blood. This sequence originates from a young man with type 1 diabetes. The CDR3: CASTERVRSQETQYF. CDR3 nucleotides: TGTGCCAGCACCGAAAGGGTCCGCAGCCAAGAGACCCAGTACTTC.